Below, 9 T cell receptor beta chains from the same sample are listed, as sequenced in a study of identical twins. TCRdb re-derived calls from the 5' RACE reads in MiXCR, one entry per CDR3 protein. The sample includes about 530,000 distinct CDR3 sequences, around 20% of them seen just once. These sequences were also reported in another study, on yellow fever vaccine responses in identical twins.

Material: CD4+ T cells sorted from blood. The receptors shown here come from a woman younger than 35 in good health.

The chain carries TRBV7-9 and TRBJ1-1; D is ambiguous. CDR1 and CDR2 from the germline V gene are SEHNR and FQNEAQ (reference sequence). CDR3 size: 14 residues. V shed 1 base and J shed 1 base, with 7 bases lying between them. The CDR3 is CASSLGMANTEAFF. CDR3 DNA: TGTGCCAGCAGCTTAGGGATGGCGAACACTGAAGCTTTCTTT.

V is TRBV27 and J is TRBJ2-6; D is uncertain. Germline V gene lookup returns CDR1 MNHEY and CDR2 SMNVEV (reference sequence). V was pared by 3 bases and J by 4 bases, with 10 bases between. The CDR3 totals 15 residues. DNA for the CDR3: TGTGCCAGCAGTTTCTCCCCCTCCGGGGCCAACGTCCTGACTTTC. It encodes CASSFSPSGANVLTF.

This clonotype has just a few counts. In DNA form, the CDR3 reads TGTGCCAGCAGCCCGGGCCAGACCCATTACGAGCAGTACTTC. Translation gives CASSPGQTHYEQYF. The V gene is TRBV11-1, the J gene TRBJ2-7, with D hard to call. Germline V gene data show CDR1 as SGHAT and CDR2 as FQDESV (reference sequence). CDR3 length equals 14 residues. V was clipped by 5 bases and J by 4 bases, with 15 bases between them.

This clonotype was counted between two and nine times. As DNA, the CDR3 is TGTGCCACCAGCTCCCGGGTGGGACTTAACTATGGCTACACCTTC. It specifies CATSSRVGLNYGYTF. This chain links TRBV15 with TRBJ1-2; the D gene is possibly TRBD1 (5 bases). The germline V gene has CDR1 LNHNV and CDR2 YYDKDF (reference sequence). V was shortened by 5 bases and J by 1 base, with 14 bases between the two germline ends. This CDR3 has 15 amino acids.

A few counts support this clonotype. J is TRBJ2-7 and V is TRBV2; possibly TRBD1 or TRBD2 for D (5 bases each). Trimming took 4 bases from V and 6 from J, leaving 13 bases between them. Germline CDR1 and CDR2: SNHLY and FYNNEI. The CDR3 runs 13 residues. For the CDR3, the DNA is TGTGCCAGCAGTGGGGACCAGACGTTCGAGCAGTACTTC. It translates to CASSGDQTFEQYF.

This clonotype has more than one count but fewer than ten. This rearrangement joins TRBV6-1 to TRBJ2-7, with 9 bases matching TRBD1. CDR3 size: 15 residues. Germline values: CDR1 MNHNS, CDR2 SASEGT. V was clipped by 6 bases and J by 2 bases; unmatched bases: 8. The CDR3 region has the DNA TGTGCCAGCAGCCAGGACAGGGGCCGTCCCTACGAGCAGTACGTC. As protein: CASSQDRGRPYEQYV.

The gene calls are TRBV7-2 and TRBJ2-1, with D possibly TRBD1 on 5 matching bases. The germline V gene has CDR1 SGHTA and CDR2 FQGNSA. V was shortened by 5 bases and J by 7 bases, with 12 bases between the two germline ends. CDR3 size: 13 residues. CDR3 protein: CASSRQGRNEQFF. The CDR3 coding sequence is TGTGCCAGCAGCCGCCAGGGCCGAAATGAGCAGTTCTTC.

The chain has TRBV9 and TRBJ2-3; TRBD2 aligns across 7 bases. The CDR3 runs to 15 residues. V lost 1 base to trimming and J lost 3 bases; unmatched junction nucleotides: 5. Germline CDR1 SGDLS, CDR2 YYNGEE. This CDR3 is CASSVSAGVTDTQYF. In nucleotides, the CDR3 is TGTGCCAGCAGCGTATCCGCGGGGGTAACAGATACGCAGTATTTT.

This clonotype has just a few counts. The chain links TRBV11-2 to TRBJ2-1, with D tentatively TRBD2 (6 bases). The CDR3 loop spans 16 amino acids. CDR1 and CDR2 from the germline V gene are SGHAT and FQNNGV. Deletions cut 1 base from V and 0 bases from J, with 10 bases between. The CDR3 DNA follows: TGTGCCAGCAGCTTAGGCGCGGGAAGCTCCTACAATGAGCAGTTCTTC. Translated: CASSLGAGSSYNEQFF.